One T cell receptor (beta chain) is described in this entry. The antigen remains unidentified. Losses at the gene ends were 4 bases for V and 3 bases for J; bases not matched to a gene: 10. Germline CDR1 and CDR2: LNHDA and SQIVND (reference sequence). This CDR3 has 17 amino acids. Using immunoSEQ multiplex PCR, the repertoire was profiled, and TCRdb retains in-frame clones only, with some absent. The sample lists about 170,000 clones, approximately 92% seen once, with approximately 6.9% in the top ten. This sample stems from a study of T cell responses to AZD1222 COVID-19 vaccine. Study conclusions and caveats: Repertoires were obtained only post-peak T cell response. Spike-specific TCR breadth and depth grew following two AZD1222 doses.

This receptor was taken from an adult in good health. The chain recombines TRBV19 with TRBJ1-1; 11 nucleotides agree with TRBD1. Sequences were derived from peripheral blood, sampled on day 0 of AZD1222 vaccination. The CDR3 nucleotides read TGTGCCAGTAGTACAATGGACAGGGGGCGGGAGGACACTGAAGCTTTCTTT. It specifies CASSTMDRGREDTEAFF.